This TCR beta chain was observed in a study of cytomegalovirus exposure and HLA in healthy donors. This clone was detected only a few times. TCRdb's copy holds only in-frame clones and misses some; the assay was immunoSEQ multiplex PCR. The table includes tens of thousands of clones, 85% detected once. In germline, CDR1 is SGHRS, CDR2 YFSETQ. This CDR3 region has 15 residues. The V end lost 0 bases, the J end lost 4 bases, and 14 bases lay between the germline ends. This rearrangement joins TRBV5-1 to TRBJ2-7; D not resolved. The origin of this receptor is a young man in good health and CMV-seropositive. Sequencing used PBMCs. This CDR3 is CASSLVIPPRYEQYF. The CDR3 coding sequence is TGCGCCAGCAGCTTGGTTATCCCCCCCCGTTACGAGCAGTACTTC.